A single sample is the source of the 9 T cell receptor beta chains below, sequenced in a study of shared clonotypes between healthy human individuals. Some clones are missing from TCRdb's copy, which holds only in-frame ones; the method was immunoSEQ multiplex PCR. This sample has over 2 million clones, with approximately 90% found just once. Material for sequencing was naive CD4+ T cells from PBMCs. As for subset: CD45RA+ positively selected. These receptor sequences come from a man between 18 and 29 years old in good health. Some clones in this sample may be carry-over from other donors' samples.

The rearrangement links TRBV19 to TRBJ1-2; D is ambiguous. There are 13 residues in the CDR3. Germline assignment: CDR1 LNHDA and CDR2 SQIVND (reference sequence). The V and J ends lost 6 bases and 6 bases respectively, with 14 bases between them. The CDR3 reads CASSVDTIDGYTF. The CDR3 nucleotides are TGTGCCAGTAGCGTCGACACCATAGATGGCTACACCTTC. Using reference TRBV19 and TRBJ1-2 for the parts outside the CDR3, the full variable domain is DGGITQSPKYLFRKEGQNVTLSCEQNLNHDAMYWYRQDPGQGLRLIYYSQIVNDFQKGDIAEGYSVSREKKESFPLTVTSAQKNPTAFYLCASSVDTIDGYTFGSGTRLTVV.

The CDR3 region is CASSPPAGREETQYF. CDR3 nucleotide sequence: TGTGCCAGCTCACCACCGGCCGGGAGGGAGGAGACCCAGTACTTC. The chain couples TRBV18 to TRBJ2-5; 8 positions agree with TRBD2. CDR1 is KGHSH, CDR2 LQKENI, per germline. The CDR3 is made up of 15 amino acids. V shed 0 bases, J shed 5 bases, and the junction held 5 bases outside the gene matches.

The chain uses TRBV5-1 and TRBJ2-2; D not resolved. The CDR3 spans 15 residues. CDR1 and CDR2 (germline): SGHRS, YFSETQ. With 6 bases removed from V and 3 bases from J, the gap between germline ends came to 15 bases. CDR3 amino acids: CASTPRAQDTGELFF. In nucleotides, the CDR3 is TGCGCCAGCACCCCCCGGGCCCAGGACACCGGGGAGCTGTTTTTT. The full variable domain, completed using reference TRBV5-1 and TRBJ2-2, is KAGVTQTPRYLIKTRGQQVTLSCSPISGHRSVSWYQQTPGQGLQFLFEYFSETQRNKGNFPGRFSGRQFSNSRSEMNVSTLELGDSALYLCASTPRAQDTGELFFGEGSRLTVL.

The chain combines TRBV28 with TRBJ2-7; 8 bases agree with TRBD1. This CDR3 contains 14 residues. The J segment lost 2 bases and the V segment lost 6 bases, leaving 6 bases of the junction unmatched. Germline V gene lookup returns CDR1 MDHEN and CDR2 SYDVKM. This chain's CDR3 is CASRTGTGAYEQYF. The CDR3 DNA follows: TGTGCCAGCAGGACCGGGACAGGAGCCTACGAGCAGTACTTC.

This clone was counted once. CDR3 protein: CASSLVGRAVGTGELFF. The CDR3 DNA reads TGCGCCAGCAGCTTGGTGGGCAGGGCGGTAGGCACCGGGGAGCTGTTTTTT. The chain employs TRBV5-1 and TRBJ2-2; weak D call: TRBD1 (5 bases). The V end lost 0 bases, the J end lost 4 bases, and 16 bases lay between the germline ends. The germline CDR1 and CDR2 sequences are SGHRS and YFSETQ. The CDR3 is 17 amino acids. Drawing the rest from reference TRBV5-1 and TRBJ2-2, the complete variable domain is KAGVTQTPRYLIKTRGQQVTLSCSPISGHRSVSWYQQTPGQGLQFLFEYFSETQRNKGNFPGRFSGRQFSNSRSEMNVSTLELGDSALYLCASSLVGRAVGTGELFFGEGSRLTVL.

The chain uses TRBV7-2 and TRBJ2-1; perhaps TRBD1 as D (5 bases). The CDR3 spans 13 residues. With 6 bases removed from V and 6 bases from J, the gap between germline ends came to 12 bases. From germline, CDR1 is SGHTA and CDR2 FQGNSA. The CDR3 DNA is TGTGCCAGCAGACGTGACAGACCCAATGAGCAGTTCTTC. Its protein product is CASRRDRPNEQFF. Full variable domain (remainder filled in from reference TRBV7-2 and TRBJ2-1): GAGVSQSPSNKVTEKGKDVELRCDPISGHTALYWYRQSLGQGLEFLIYFQGNSAPDKSGLPSDRFSAERTGGSVSTLTIQRTQQEDSAVYLCASRRDRPNEQFFGPGTRLTVL.

This chain connects TRBV5-1 to TRBJ1-1; D is possibly TRBD1 (6 bases). V was pared by 0 bases and J by 11 bases, with 14 bases between. CDR1 is SGHRS and CDR2 is YFSETQ in the germline V gene. The CDR3 has 13 residues. The CDR3 DNA sequence: TGCGCCAGCAGCTTGGACGGAGGGGGAAGGGCTTTCTTT. Protein product: CASSLDGGGRAFF.

The genes are TRBV5-1 and TRBJ2-7; no firm D call. The ends were cut back, 2 bases at V and 3 bases at J, with 9 bases in the middle. Germline-derived CDR1 and CDR2 are SGHRS and YFSETQ. The CDR3 consists of 13 residues. The CDR3 DNA sequence: TGCGCCAGCAGCTTCGGCGGCATCTACGAGCAGTACTTC. It translates to CASSFGGIYEQYF.

This chain joins TRBV15 and TRBJ1-4; weak D call: TRBD1 (5 bases). Per the germline V gene, CDR1 is LNHNV and CDR2 is YYDKDF (reference sequence). V lost 1 base and J 8 bases, leaving 14 bases between the germline ends. This CDR3 has 15 residues. The CDR3 DNA is TGTGCCACCAGCAGAGCGACAGCGGCCGACGAAAAACTGTTTTTT. The encoded protein is CATSRATAADEKLFF.